A selection of T cell receptor beta chains follows, all from one sample in a study of cytomegalovirus exposure and HLA in healthy donors. Libraries were prepared by immunoSEQ multiplex PCR; TCRdb keeps only in-frame clonotypes and omits some of them. The sample includes over 100,000 clones, roughly 63% of them seen just once. Specimen: PBMCs. These receptors came from a woman aged 65 to 85 in good health and CMV-seropositive. Both conserved end residues are part of each CDR3. A D gene is named only where the DNA matches it firmly. Part of the rows lack a size; the others show once, few, many or a class for expanded clones.

d_call,clone_size,v_call,j_call,cdr3_nt,cdr3_aa
-,-,TRBV7-9,TRBJ2-5,TGTGCCAGCAGCTTAGGTGGAGCGACCCAGTACTTC,CASSLGGATQYF
TRBD1,-,TRBV9,TRBJ2-3,TGTGCCAGCAGCCCGGGACAGCTATTCACAGATACGCAGTATTTT,CASSPGQLFTDTQYF
TRBD1,-,TRBV7-9,TRBJ1-4,TGTGCCAGCAGCTCTTCGGGACAGGGGCGATCTAATGAAAAACTGTTTTTT,CASSSSGQGRSNEKLFF
TRBD2,-,TRBV29-1,TRBJ2-3,TGCAGCGCCGTACTAGCGGGGGTGACAGATACGCAGTATTTT,CSAVLAGVTDTQYF
TRBD1,-,TRBV19,TRBJ1-1,TGTGCCAGTATCCCCCACAGGGGGAGTACTGAAGCTTTCTTT,CASIPHRGSTEAFF
-,few,TRBV30,TRBJ2-5,TGTGCCTCCAAAAAACAGGGGGGAGGGGAGACCCAGTACTTC,CASKKQGGGETQYF
-,-,TRBV12-5,TRBJ1-1,TGTGCTAGTCCTGCGAGACCCGGGTTAATAGAAAACACTGAAGCTTTCTTT,CASPARPGLIENTEAFF
TRBD1,-,TRBV11-2,TRBJ1-2,TGTGCCAGCAGCTTAACAGGGGCGAATTATGGCTACACCTTC,CASSLTGANYGYTF
TRBD2,-,TRBV6-1,TRBJ2-7,TGTGCCAGCAGTGAGGGGAGGGCGTCCGAGCAGTACTTC,CASSEGRASEQYF
-,-,TRBV29-1,TRBJ1-2,TGCAGCGTTGAAAGTGGCCGGTTTAAGGGGGGCTACACCTTC,CSVESGRFKGGYTF
-,once,TRBV7-8,TRBJ1-5,TGTGCCAGCAGCTTAGCCCGAGTGGGCAATCAGCCCCAGCATTTT,CASSLARVGNQPQHF
-,once,TRBV7-9,TRBJ2-7,TGTGCCAGCAGCTTAAACAGCTACGAGCAGTACTTC,CASSLNSYEQYF
-,-,TRBV7-9,TRBJ1-5,TGTGCCAGCAGCTTAGGAGGAGTGGGTTTGTATCAGCCCCAGCATTTT,CASSLGGVGLYQPQHF
-,-,TRBV4-1,TRBJ2-1,TGCGCCAGCAGCCAAGGGGCGGGACTTCTCAATGAGCAGTTCTTC,CASSQGAGLLNEQFF
-,-,TRBV7-2,TRBJ1-2,TGTGCCAGCGGCACAGGGCAGTCAAGCTACACCTTC,CASGTGQSSYTF
TRBD1,-,TRBV5-5,TRBJ2-5,TGTGCCAGCAGCCCTTTGGGGACAGGGGGGCAAGAGACCCAGTACTTC,CASSPLGTGGQETQYF
TRBD2,once,TRBV10-1,TRBJ2-3,TGCGCCAGCAGTGAGCCCGGGACTAGCGAGTGGGATACGCAGTATTTT,CASSEPGTSEWDTQYF
-,once,TRBV20-1,TRBJ1-1,TGCAGTGCTTACAGGAACACTGAAGCTTTCTTT,CSAYRNTEAFF
-,-,TRBV5-8,TRBJ2-2,TGTGCCAGCAGACGCCTGGACACCTGGTTCGCGAACACCGGGGAGCTGTTTTTT,CASRRLDTWFANTGELFF
-,-,TRBV30,TRBJ1-1,TGTGCCTGGAGTACAGCGGACGGTTGGGATACTGAAGCTTTCTTT,CAWSTADGWDTEAFF
-,-,TRBV7-9,TRBJ1-2,TGTGCCAGCAGCCCGGCGTGGTCGGGGAGCTATGGCTACACCTTC,CASSPAWSGSYGYTF
TRBD1,-,TRBV9,TRBJ2-5,TGTGCCAGCAGCGAGACAGGGGAAGAGACCCAGTACTTC,CASSETGEETQYF
TRBD1,-,TRBV19,TRBJ1-5,TGTGCCAGTAGCGGCCACCGGGACAGGGCTATGTACGGTCAGCCCCAGCATTTT,CASSGHRDRAMYGQPQHF
-,few,TRBV6-4,TRBJ1-1,TGTGCCAGCAGGGACCTTGTCCGGTCGACTGAAGCTTTCTTT,CASRDLVRSTEAFF
TRBD1,-,TRBV5-1,TRBJ1-2,TGCGCCAGCAGCTTGGAGGGACAGGGGAACTATGGCTACACCTTC,CASSLEGQGNYGYTF
-,-,TRBV10-3,TRBJ1-5,TGTGCCATCAGTGAGTCAGGAGGGAATAGCAATCAGCCCCAGCATTTT,CAISESGGNSNQPQHF
-,few,TRBV19,TRBJ2-2,TGTGCCAGTAGTATGAGGGCAAAGTCGGACACCGGGGAGCTGTTTTTT,CASSMRAKSDTGELFF
TRBD1,-,TRBV13,TRBJ1-2,TGTGCCAGCAGCTCCCCGGGACAGCGGTTTTCGGCTAACTATGGCTACACCTTC,CASSSPGQRFSANYGYTF
-,once,TRBV5-6,TRBJ2-7,TGTGCCAGCAGCGGCTCCGTAACCTACGAGCAGTACTTC,CASSGSVTYEQYF